Listed below are T cell receptor beta chains from one sample, sequenced in a study of cytomegalovirus exposure and HLA in healthy donors. Method: immunoSEQ multiplex PCR; TCRdb's copy keeps in-frame clones and lacks some. This sample has 60,000 to 70,000 clones, with roughly 72% found just once. The specimen was PBMCs. All receptors derive from a man between 50 and 59 years old in good health and CMV-seronegative. The CDR3 runs from the conserved cysteine through the conserved F or W. D genes are given only for firm matches. Size is omitted from some rows. Given values are once, few, many or a class for expanded clones.

clone_size	v_call	j_call	d_call	cdr3_length	cdr3_nt	cdr3_aa
NA	TRBV27	TRBJ2-7	NA	13	TGTGCCAGCAGTTTAATGATCTACTACGAGCAGTACTTC	CASSLMIYYEQYF
NA	TRBV6-5	TRBJ2-2	TRBD1	15	TGTGCCAGCAGTTATCGGCAGGGGGTCACCGGGGAGCTGTTTTTT	CASSYRQGVTGELFF
once	TRBV4-3	TRBJ1-6	NA	16	TGCGCCAGCAGCCAAGATCAGGGCTCCTATAATTCACCCCTCCACTTT	CASSQDQGSYNSPLHF
NA	TRBV30	TRBJ1-5	TRBD1	14	TGTGCCTGGAGTGTTGGGACAGGGGGGCAGCCCCAGCATTTT	CAWSVGTGGQPQHF
NA	TRBV4-1	TRBJ1-4	NA	16	TGCGCCAGCAGCCAAGAGGGGGCCGCAACTAATGAAAAACTGTTTTTT	CASSQEGAATNEKLFF
few	TRBV23-1	TRBJ1-1	TRBD1	18	TGCGCCAGCAGTCGAGAATACCGGGACAGGGAAATGAACACTGAAGCTTTCTTT	CASSREYRDREMNTEAFF
NA	TRBV9	TRBJ2-7	NA	15	TGTGCCAGCAGCGTTGGAGGACTGAGCTCCTACGAGCAGTACTTC	CASSVGGLSSYEQYF
NA	TRBV30	TRBJ2-1	TRBD2	13	TGTGCCTGGCGACTAGCGGGGGGAAATGAGCAGTTCTTC	CAWRLAGGNEQFF
few	TRBV4-1	TRBJ2-1	NA	15	TGCGCCAGCAGCCAGATCCGGACTACCTACAATGAGCAGTTCTTC	CASSQIRTTYNEQFF
NA	TRBV6-5	TRBJ1-1	NA	14	TGTGCCAGCAGTTACTGGGTCCAGGGTTCTGAAGCTTTCTTT	CASSYWVQGSEAFF
NA	TRBV5-1	TRBJ2-2	TRBD2	15	TGCGCCAGCAGCCGCGGCGGGGGGGCAACCGGGGAGCTGTTTTTT	CASSRGGGATGELFF
NA	TRBV9	TRBJ1-5	TRBD1	15	TGTGCCAGCAGCGTAGCAGGGACAGCCACGGGGCCCCAGCATTTT	CASSVAGTATGPQHF
few	TRBV11-2	TRBJ2-7	TRBD1	13	TGTGCCAGCAGCTGGACAGGGGGCGGCGAGCAGTACTTC	CASSWTGGGEQYF
NA	TRBV7-2	TRBJ1-4	NA	14	TGTGCCAGCAGCGTTACAGGGTTGCAGGAAAAACTGTTTTTT	CASSVTGLQEKLFF
NA	TRBV28	TRBJ1-2	TRBD1	14	TGTGCCAGCAGTGGGGGACAGGGAGGGTATGGCTACACCTTC	CASSGGQGGYGYTF
NA	TRBV27	TRBJ2-7	TRBD2	13	TGTGCCAGCTATACTAGCGGTTCCTACGAGCAGTACTTC	CASYTSGSYEQYF
NA	TRBV9	TRBJ2-3	NA	13	TGTGCCAGCAGCGTAGCGTCCACAGATACGCAGTATTTT	CASSVASTDTQYF
NA	TRBV14	TRBJ1-5	NA	15	TGTGCCAGCAGCCAATCAGGGCATGGCAATCAGCCCCAGCATTTT	CASSQSGHGNQPQHF
NA	TRBV5-1	TRBJ1-6	NA	16	TGCGCCAGCAGCTTGGCCACGAGCTCCTATAATTCACCCCTCCACTTT	CASSLATSSYNSPLHF
NA	TRBV30	TRBJ1-5	NA	15	TGTGCCTGGAGTGTAGATAACATAAGCAATCAGCCCCAGCATTTT	CAWSVDNISNQPQHF
NA	TRBV4-2	TRBJ1-2	NA	14	TGTGCCAGCAGCCAAGATCTCGGGGTGGACGGCTACACCTTC	CASSQDLGVDGYTF
NA	TRBV25-1	TRBJ1-2	NA	12	TGTGCCAGCAGTGAATACAGGGATGGCTACACCTTC	CASSEYRDGYTF
NA	TRBV19	TRBJ2-3	NA	15	TGTGCCAGTAGTATAGGCGGGTACTACACAGATACGCAGTATTTT	CASSIGGYYTDTQYF
NA	TRBV6-4	TRBJ2-1	NA	17	TGTGCCAGCAGTGACTCGGGGGGATCCCGCTCCTACAATGAGCAGTTCTTC	CASSDSGGSRSYNEQFF
NA	TRBV28	TRBJ1-1	NA	12	TGTGCCAGCAGACTCCGAGACACTGAAGCTTTCTTT	CASRLRDTEAFF
NA	TRBV7-2	TRBJ1-6	NA	16	TGTGCCAGCAGCTTAGGACATAGCTCCTATAATTCACCCCTCCACTTT	CASSLGHSSYNSPLHF
NA	TRBV20-1	TRBJ1-4	TRBD1	11	TGCAGGCCAGGGGGCAAGGAAAAACTGTTTTTT	CRPGGKEKLFF
once	TRBV7-6	TRBJ2-5	TRBD2	16	TGTGCCAGCAGCTCCGTCGGGGGGGCCGGCGGGGAGACCCAGTACTTC	CASSSVGGAGGETQYF
once	TRBV30	TRBJ2-5	NA	14	TGTGCCTGGAGTAGGCTAGGCGGTTGGGAGACCCAGTACTTC	CAWSRLGGWETQYF
once	TRBV19	TRBJ2-3	TRBD2	16	TGTGCCAGTAGACTCAGGGGACTAGCGGGCGCAGATACGCAGTATTTT	CASRLRGLAGADTQYF
NA	TRBV10-3	TRBJ2-7	NA	12	TGTGCCATCAGCCCAGATATCTACGAGCAGTACTTC	CAISPDIYEQYF
once	TRBV11-3	TRBJ1-1	TRBD1	15	TGTGCCAGCAGCATTGGCAGGGGGCTTGAGGCTGAAGCTTTCTTT	CASSIGRGLEAEAFF
NA	TRBV19	TRBJ1-5	TRBD1	14	TGTGCCAGCGAGGACAGGGGTGGCAATCAGCCCCAGCATTTT	CASEDRGGNQPQHF